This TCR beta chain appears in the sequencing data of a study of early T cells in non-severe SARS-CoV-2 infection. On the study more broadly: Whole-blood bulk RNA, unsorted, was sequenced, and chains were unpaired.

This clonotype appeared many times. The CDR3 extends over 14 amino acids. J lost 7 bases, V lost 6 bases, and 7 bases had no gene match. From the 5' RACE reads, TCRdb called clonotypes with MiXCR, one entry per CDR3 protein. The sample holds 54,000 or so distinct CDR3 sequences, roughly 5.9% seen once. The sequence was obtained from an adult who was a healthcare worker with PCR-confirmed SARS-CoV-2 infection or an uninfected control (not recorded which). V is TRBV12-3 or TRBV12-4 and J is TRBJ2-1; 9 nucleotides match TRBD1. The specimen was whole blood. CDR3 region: CASRTGTGRNEQFF. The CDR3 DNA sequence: TGTGCCAGCAGAACCGGGACAGGGCGGAATGAGCAGTTCTTC.